This T cell receptor (beta chain) was identified in a study of CD8+ T cells in alopecia areata. General study findings and limits: Across lesional scalp, and particularly alopecia totalis/universalis, clonality surpassed that of normal scalp. Shared TCR sequences were less clear between patients than in mice, possibly partly from HLA diversity.

RNA, once extracted, was reverse transcribed into cDNA for use as the sequencing template. TCRdb's copy holds only in-frame clones and misses some; the assay was immunoSEQ multiplex PCR. The sample includes under 150,000 clones, less than 65% of them seen just once. Using a FACSAria, the CD4+ and CD8+ T cells were sorted from the PBMCs. This clone came up once. Its antigen is unidentified. One junction end does not reproduce the germline sequence, and a read error may be involved. This CDR3 is built from 9 residues. Germline V lookup: CDR1 DFQATT, CDR2 SNEGSKA (reference sequence). The rearrangement uses TRBV20-1 and TRBJ1-1; 8 nucleotides align to TRBD1. The specimen was CD8+ T cells sorted from blood. The clonotype was recovered from a human donor in good health. CDR3 region: CSARPGQDF. For the CDR3, the DNA is TGCAGTGCAAGGCCGGGACAGGACTTT.